This T cell receptor beta chain appears in the sequencing data of a study of T cells expressing NK-cell markers. Looking at the study overall: Within the sequenced cohort of eight donors, seven exhibited HCMV seropositivity and one was seronegative.

From its re-call of the 5' RACE reads, TCRdb lists each CDR3 protein once, without DNA. The repertoire shows about 460,000 distinct CDR3 sequences; the top ten hold 1.4%. The sample comprised blood T cells: a sorted CD56 or NKG2C T cell subset, CD4+ or CD8+ T cells, or bulk PBMC T cells (not recorded which). This receptor was identified in a woman in her forties or fifties in good health.

This CDR3 is CASSMGGLPNEQFF. The V call is TRBV5-5, the J call TRBJ2-1; TCRdb's D call of TRBD2 is untestable without DNA. This CDR3 spans 14 amino acids. In germline, CDR1 is SGHKS, CDR2 YYEKEE (reference sequence).